Listed below are T cell receptor beta chains from one sample, sequenced in a study of blood T cell repertoires in COVID-19. Profiling relied on immunoSEQ multiplex PCR, and the TCRdb table lists in-frame clones only, not all of them. The table has some 340,000 clones, around 87% seen once; the top ten hold roughly 5.2%. The specimen sequenced was PBMCs or T cells enriched from blood (not recorded which). The receptors come from a woman between 25 and 40 years old who had recovered from COVID-19. Each CDR3 is given with its conserved first and last residue. The D gene is left open where the match is weak. Size is omitted from some rows. Given values are once, few, many or a class for expanded clones.

d_gene,abundance,j_gene,v_gene,CDR3aa,CDR3nt
TRBD1,-,TRBJ1-6,TRBV4-1,CASKQGAVFNSPLHF,TGCGCCAGCAAACAGGGGGCGGTTTTCAATTCACCCCTCCACTTT
-,-,TRBJ1-1,TRBV19,CASSIGGARNTEAFF,TGTGCCAGTAGTATCGGGGGGGCACGGAACACTGAAGCTTTCTTT
TRBD1,once,TRBJ1-1,TRBV25-1,CASSESGGTEAFF,TGTGCCAGCAGTGAATCAGGGGGCACTGAAGCTTTCTTT
-,-,TRBJ1-1,TRBV10-3,CAISEFGAGASMNTEAFF,TGTGCCATCAGTGAGTTCGGGGCAGGGGCCTCCATGAACACTGAAGCTTTCTTT
-,few,TRBJ1-2,TRBV19,CASSSPTGPTYGYTF,TGTGCCAGTAGTTCACCGACAGGTCCAACATATGGCTACACCTTC
-,-,TRBJ1-2,TRBV19,CASSITVGGGFGYTF,TGTGCCAGTAGTATAACGGTGGGAGGAGGGTTTGGCTACACCTTC
-,-,TRBJ1-4,TRBV30,CAWSKRRANEKLFF,TGTGCCTGGAGCAAGAGGAGGGCTAATGAAAAACTGTTTTTT
TRBD1,once,TRBJ1-4,TRBV5-6,CASSSGQGLKIEKLFF,TGTGCCAGCAGCTCCGGACAGGGACTCAAAATCGAAAAACTGTTTTTT
-,-,TRBJ2-5,TRBV11-2,CASSFSGQGETQYF,TGTGCCAGCAGCTTTTCAGGGCAGGGAGAGACCCAGTACTTC
TRBD1,-,TRBJ1-2,TRBV27,CASSFNRGGSGYTF,TGTGCCAGCAGTTTTAACAGGGGGGGATCTGGCTACACCTTC
-,-,TRBJ2-3,TRBV9,CASSVKDTQYF,TGTGCCAGCAGCGTCAAAGATACGCAGTATTTT
TRBD1,-,TRBJ1-2,TRBV6-1,CASSEEFRTGLIYGYTF,TGTGCCAGCAGTGAAGAATTCAGGACAGGGCTGATCTATGGCTACACCTTC
-,few,TRBJ2-1,TRBV11-3,CASSLGLLNEQFF,TGTGCCAGCAGCTTAGGTCTTCTGAATGAGCAGTTCTTC
-,-,TRBJ2-7,TRBV10-3,CAIRGGQPYEQYF,TGTGCCATCAGAGGAGGACAGCCCTACGAGCAGTACTTC
-,-,TRBJ1-1,TRBV2,CASSDAQGGAAEAFF,TGTGCCAGCAGTGATGCCCAGGGCGGGGCGGCTGAAGCTTTCTTT
-,-,TRBJ1-6,TRBV10-3,CAISESDRGEGSPLHF,TGTGCCATCAGTGAGTCAGATCGAGGGGAGGGTTCACCCCTCCACTTT
-,-,TRBJ2-7,TRBV5-4,CASSLYTYEQYF,TGTGCCAGCAGCTTATATACCTACGAGCAGTACTTC
-,-,TRBJ1-2,TRBV10-3,CAISESFRVPSAGYTF,TGTGCCATCAGTGAGTCGTTCAGGGTCCCCTCGGCGGGCTACACCTTC
-,-,TRBJ2-5,TRBV18,CASSPMAVGLQETQYF,TGTGCCAGCTCACCAATGGCGGTCGGACTTCAAGAGACCCAGTACTTC
-,-,TRBJ2-1,TRBV11-2,CASSRLGANNEQFF,TGTGCCAGCAGCCGCCTTGGAGCTAACAATGAGCAGTTCTTC
-,-,TRBJ1-1,TRBV29-1,CSVFEGENTEAFF,TGCAGCGTTTTCGAAGGGGAGAACACTGAAGCTTTCTTT
-,-,TRBJ2-5,TRBV15,CATSISGLGETQYF,TGTGCCACCAGCATTTCAGGGCTGGGGGAGACCCAGTACTTC
-,-,TRBJ2-7,TRBV28,CASSLSEDYEQYF,TGTGCCAGCAGTTTATCAGAAGACTACGAGCAGTACTTC
TRBD2,-,TRBJ2-3,TRBV7-2,CASSLGAGGTDTQYF,TGTGCCAGCAGCTTAGGAGCGGGGGGCACAGATACGCAGTATTTT
-,few,TRBJ1-1,TRBV5-6,CASSFTGIGAEAFF,TGTGCCAGCAGCTTTACAGGGATCGGAGCTGAAGCTTTCTTT
-,-,TRBJ1-1,TRBV4-3,CASSQEVRGVTEAFF,TGCGCCAGCAGCCAAGAGGTCAGGGGCGTCACTGAAGCTTTCTTT
-,once,TRBJ1-5,TRBV4-3,CASSQAPGYQPQHF,TGCGCCAGCAGCCAAGCCCCAGGGTATCAGCCCCAGCATTTT
-,-,TRBJ2-7,TRBV28,CASSSSIQGYEQYF,TGTGCCAGCAGTTCGAGTATACAGGGATACGAGCAGTACTTC
-,-,TRBJ1-2,TRBV2,CASSELQGGGYTF,TGTGCCAGCAGTGAGTTACAGGGTGGTGGCTACACCTTC
-,-,TRBJ2-5,TRBV5-1,CASRISHGGETQYF,TGCGCCAGTAGAATCTCCCACGGGGGAGAGACCCAGTACTTC
-,-,TRBJ1-6,TRBV10-3,CAISESGTDSPLHF,TGTGCCATCAGTGAGTCTGGTACAGATTCACCCCTCCACTTT
TRBD2,-,TRBJ2-2,TRBV10-3,CATLSNSGGYTGELFF,TGTGCCACATTGAGTAATAGCGGGGGTTACACCGGGGAGCTGTTTTTT
TRBD1,-,TRBJ1-3,TRBV7-2,CASSLQTGFSGNTIYF,TGTGCCAGCAGCCTCCAGACAGGGTTCTCTGGAAACACCATATATTTT
TRBD2,-,TRBJ2-1,TRBV10-1,CASSEGLAGRDEQFF,TGCGCCAGCAGTGAGGGACTAGCGGGGCGGGATGAGCAGTTCTTC
-,few,TRBJ2-7,TRBV18,CASSPGQLAYEQYF,TGTGCCAGCTCGCCGGGACAATTAGCCTACGAGCAGTACTTC
TRBD1,once,TRBJ1-2,TRBV9,CASSTSGTGTYGYTF,TGTGCCAGCAGCACCTCCGGGACAGGGACCTATGGCTACACCTTC
-,-,TRBJ2-2,TRBV7-7,CASSTSPFTTGELFF,TGTGCTAGCAGCACTTCACCATTTACCACCGGGGAGCTGTTTTTT
TRBD1,-,TRBJ2-7,TRBV5-1,CASSLEGAGYEQYF,TGCGCCAGCAGCTTGGAGGGGGCAGGGTACGAGCAGTACTTC
-,few,TRBJ2-2,TRBV7-3,CASSLNSNTGELFF,TGTGCCAGCAGCTTAAACAGCAACACCGGGGAGCTGTTTTTT
-,-,TRBJ1-1,TRBV5-8,CASSFRRGNTEAFF,TGTGCCAGCAGCTTTAGACGGGGGAACACTGAAGCTTTCTTT
TRBD1,-,TRBJ1-2,TRBV19,CASSPGQGGGYTF,TGTGCCAGTAGCCCCGGACAGGGGGGAGGCTACACCTTC
TRBD1,-,TRBJ2-7,TRBV28,CASRPETGLTYEQYF,TGTGCCAGCAGGCCAGAGACAGGGTTGACCTACGAGCAGTACTTC
-,-,TRBJ1-4,TRBV19,CASSLKGEGKLFF,TGTGCCAGTAGTCTCAAGGGCGAGGGAAAACTGTTTTTT
-,-,TRBJ2-1,TRBV24-1,CATSGAGRSYNEQFF,TGTGCCACCAGTGGGGCGGGGAGATCCTACAATGAGCAGTTCTTC
TRBD1,-,TRBJ1-5,TRBV28,CASSWTGLTQPQHF,TGTGCCAGCAGTTGGACAGGGTTGACTCAGCCCCAGCATTTT
-,-,TRBJ2-5,TRBV11-2,CASSLGGEETQYF,TGTGCCAGCAGCTTAGGCGGGGAAGAGACCCAGTACTTC
-,-,TRBJ1-6,TRBV7-8,CASSPMVVAYNSPLHF,TGTGCCAGCAGCCCTATGGTCGTAGCGTATAATTCACCCCTCCACTTT
-,-,TRBJ1-1,TRBV19,CASSGGEWSTEAFF,TGTGCCAGTAGTGGCGGGGAATGGAGCACTGAAGCTTTCTTT
-,-,TRBJ1-1,TRBV3-1/TRBV3-2,CASSQEGGRPRAFF,TGTGCCAGCAGCCAAGAGGGGGGAAGGCCCCGAGCTTTCTTT
TRBD1,few,TRBJ2-1,TRBV5-5,CASSLAGTASMKQFF,TGTGCCAGCAGCCTGGCCGGGACAGCCTCAATGAAGCAGTTCTTC
-,-,TRBJ1-4,TRBV28,CASSPTGTPSTVFF,TGTGCCAGCAGTCCAACCGGGACACCTAGTACGGTGTTTTTT
-,-,TRBJ2-7,TRBV4-2,CASSQERGGPYEQYF,TGTGCCAGCAGCCAAGAAAGGGGGGGCCCCTACGAGCAGTACTTC
TRBD1,-,TRBJ2-2,TRBV5-6,CASSLFLPGQGDTGELFF,TGTGCCAGCAGCTTGTTTCTCCCGGGACAGGGGGACACCGGGGAGCTGTTTTTT
-,-,TRBJ1-4,TRBV12-5,CASGLSQGPEKLFF,TGTGCTAGTGGTTTAAGCCAGGGTCCTGAAAAACTGTTTTTT
-,-,TRBJ1-2,TRBV28,CASSKFNYGYTF,TGTGCCAGCTCAAAATTTAACTATGGCTACACCTTC
TRBD1,once,TRBJ1-5,TRBV10-3,CAISESQGAGQPQHF,TGTGCCATCAGTGAGAGTCAGGGGGCCGGCCAGCCCCAGCATTTT
-,-,TRBJ2-1,TRBV9,CASSVDGSGNEQFF,TGTGCCAGCAGCGTAGACGGTAGCGGCAATGAGCAGTTCTTC
-,-,TRBJ2-7,TRBV18,CASSLLNYEQYF,TGTGCCAGCTCACTACTAAACTACGAGCAGTACTTC